This entry features one T cell receptor (beta chain) sequence. The target antigen is unknown. Germline is not matched at one junction end, which may reflect a read error. The data are from a study of metastatic and nonmetastatic thyroid tumors. The overall study: It was across blood and tumor or nodule tissue from malignant and benign thyroid patients that repertoires were compared. Findings and limits, study-wide: Within blood and tumor, benign nodules reportedly had significantly lower TCR beta diversity than malignant thyroid tumors did.

Germline-derived CDR1 and CDR2 are SGHRS and YFSETQ. The CDR3 extends over 16 amino acids. Each patient went into thyroid surgery without having received any treatment. With MiXCR, TCRdb called clones anew from the PCR reads. This sample has about 92,000 clones; more than 13% occur once, and the top ten carry 3% to 4.5%. V is TRBV5-1 and J is TRBJ2-7, with 7 bases matching TRBD1. The sequence was collected from a female donor with papillary thyroid cancer or a benign thyroid nodule (not recorded which). Some clones in this sample may be carry-over from other donors' samples. Sequencing was carried out using blood. CDR3 bases: TGTGCCAGCAGCTCAGAACATGTGACAGGGAGATACGAGCAGTACTTC. Translation: CASSSEHVTGRYEQYF.